Shown below are 18 T cell receptor beta chains from a single sample sequenced in a study of CD8+CD57+ T cells in acquired aplastic anemia. Template material for TCR beta VDJ and CDR3 profiling consisted of genomic DNA. One entry per CDR3 protein results from TCRdb running MiXCR on the reads. Here the sample spans 220,000 or so distinct CDR3 sequences, 65% being singletons. Selection for sequencing was limited to patients who had shown CD8+CD57+ cell expansion by flow cytometry. The sequenced material came from sorted CD4+, CD8+, or CD8+CD57+ T cells (not recorded which) from PBMCs. Receptor source: a human donor with aplastic anemia.

The V gene is TRBV29-1, the J gene TRBJ2-1; D perhaps matches TRBD2 (5 bases). V shed 6 bases and J shed 6 bases, with 9 bases lying between them. The CDR3 has 11 amino acids. CDR1 and CDR2 (germline): SQVTM, ANQGSEA. The chain's CDR3 is CSVVSGNEQFF. The DNA for the CDR3 is TGCAGCGTCGTCAGCGGCAATGAGCAGTTCTTC.

This chain joins TRBV7-2 and TRBJ1-5; D remains ambiguous. V was clipped by 2 bases and J by 4 bases, with 9 bases between them. Germline V gives CDR1 SGHTA, CDR2 FQGNSA. The CDR3 totals 14 residues. CDR3 DNA sequence: TGTGCCAGCAGCTTACTGGCAAGGAATCAGCCCCAGCATTTT. Translating gives CASSLLARNQPQHF.

Only a few counts were recorded for this clonotype. Sequence at one end of the junction differs from germline and may be a read error. The rearrangement uses TRBV7-2 and TRBJ2-7; D may be TRBD2 (6 bases). This CDR3 has 13 amino acids. Germline assignment: CDR1 SGHTA and CDR2 FQGNSA. Here the CDR3 DNA reads TGTGCCAGCAGGTTAGCGGCAAGCAACGAGCAGTACTTC. It yields the protein CASRLAASNEQYF.

The genes are TRBV7-6 and TRBJ1-6; D is unresolved. This CDR3 spans 16 amino acids. Germline V CDR1 and CDR2: SGHVS, FNYEAQ. V was clipped by 1 base and J by 5 bases, with 12 bases between them. The CDR3 sequence is CASSLDPNGDNSPLHF. CDR3 sequence (DNA): TGTGCCAGCAGCTTAGACCCGAATGGCGATAATTCACCCCTCCACTTT.

J is TRBJ2-7 and V is TRBV20-1; TRBD1 or TRBD2 may be the D gene (5 bases each). Germline values: CDR1 DFQATT, CDR2 SNEGSKA (reference sequence). The V end was cut by 5 bases, the J end by 6 bases, with 20 bases between. This CDR3 contains 14 residues. The CDR3 DNA is TGCAGTGCTCCCCGAAGGGTACCAGGGACCGAGCAGTACTTC. Protein product: CSAPRRVPGTEQYF.

The genes are TRBV5-1 and TRBJ2-7; D uncertain. Between the trimmed V and J ends, which lost 5 bases and 6 bases, there was a span of 12 bases. This CDR3 is 12 amino acids long. The germline CDR1 and CDR2 sequences are SGHRS and YFSETQ. The CDR3 DNA follows: TGCGCCAGCAGGTTTGCGGTCGGCGAGCAGTACTTC. Translated: CASRFAVGEQYF.

This clonotype was seen a few times. V is TRBV10-3 and J is TRBJ1-2; no clear D gene. Per germline, CDR1 ENHRY and CDR2 SYGVKD. The CDR3 extends over 14 amino acids. Trimming removed 0 bases at V and 7 bases at J, with 12 bases between. DNA of the CDR3: TGTGCCATCAGTGAGTCGACGGTGGGTCTTGGCTACACCTTC. This translates into CAISESTVGLGYTF.

The CDR3 protein is CAISGLKYF. CDR3 sequence (DNA): TGTGCCATCTCAGGCCTTAAGTACTTC. J is TRBJ2-7 and V is TRBV10-3; D gene ambiguous. The CDR3 consists of 9 residues. Germline V CDR1 and CDR2: ENHRY, SYGVKD. V was shortened by 8 bases and J by 11 bases, with 10 bases between the two germline ends.

This chain uses TRBV9 with TRBJ2-1, with D possibly being TRBD1 (6 bases). Germline loops: CDR1 SGDLS, CDR2 YYNGEE. V lost 5 bases to trimming and J lost 1 base, with 10 bases between them. The CDR3 runs 14 residues. CDR3 sequence: CASSSDSSYNEQFF. The CDR3 coding sequence is TGTGCCAGCAGTTCGGACAGTTCCTACAATGAGCAGTTCTTC. Variable domain in full (rest from reference TRBV9 and TRBJ2-1): DSGVTQTPKHLITATGQRVTLRCSPRSGDLSVYWYQQSLDQGLQFLIQYYNGEERAKGNILERFSAQQFPDLHSELNLSSLELGDSALYFCASSSDSSYNEQFFGPGTRLTVL.

This sequence joins TRBV9 and TRBJ1-5, with D unresolved. In germline, CDR1 is SGDLS, CDR2 YYNGEE. The CDR3 is 14 amino acids. Trimming stripped 0 bases from V and 7 bases from J, with 11 bases between. The CDR3: CASSVEGSGQPQHF. The DNA for the CDR3 is TGTGCCAGCAGCGTAGAGGGTTCCGGGCAGCCCCAGCATTTT.

The chain uses TRBV7-8 and TRBJ1-2, with TRBD1 matching over 7 bases. The CDR3 runs to 16 residues. V was clipped by 2 bases and J by 3 bases; unmatched bases: 9. Germline lookup yields CDR1 SGHVS and CDR2 FQNEAQ. The CDR3 region is CASSLKTGTAYYGYTF. The CDR3 bases are TGTGCCAGCAGCTTAAAAACCGGGACAGCATACTATGGCTACACCTTC.

This clonotype was counted ten times or more. The V call is TRBV4-1, the J call TRBJ2-7, with 12 bases fitting TRBD2. Germline-derived CDR1 and CDR2 are MGHRA and YSYEKL. V dropped 4 bases and J dropped 4; count of bases not matched to a gene: 8. The CDR3 runs to 16 residues. This chain's CDR3 is CASSLRTSGIGYEQYF. CDR3 bases: TGCGCCAGCAGCCTTAGGACTAGCGGGATTGGATACGAGCAGTACTTC.

The chain is built from TRBV14 and TRBJ1-2; perhaps TRBD1 as D (5 bases). Per germline, CDR1 SGHDN and CDR2 FVKESK. This CDR3 comprises 15 residues. With 4 bases removed from V and 3 bases from J, the gap between germline ends came to 15 bases. The CDR3 spells CASSPPPGRHYGYTF. The CDR3 nucleotides read TGTGCCAGCAGCCCACCCCCGGGACGGCACTATGGCTACACCTTC.

A note on this clonotype: The junction differs from germline at one of its ends, possibly a read error. The chain is built from TRBV7-7 and TRBJ2-3, with D tentatively TRBD1 or TRBD2 (5 bases each). The CDR3 runs to 16 residues. Looked up from germline, CDR1 is SSHAT and CDR2 is FNYEAQ (reference sequence). The CDR3 coding sequence is TGTGCTAGCAGCTTAGGTCGGGGCTCTAGCACAGATACGCAGTATTTT. Translation: CASSLGRGSSTDTQYF.

The CDR3 loop reads CASSDGGTGANYGYTF. As DNA, the CDR3 is TGTGCCAGCAGTGATGGGGGGACGGGAGCTAACTATGGCTACACCTTC. V gene TRBV2 combines with J gene TRBJ1-2; TRBD1 might be the D (5 bases). V lost 3 bases and J 0 bases, leaving 14 bases between the germline ends. The CDR3 runs to 16 residues. Germline V gene lookup returns CDR1 SNHLY and CDR2 FYNNEI. Supplemented by reference TRBV2 and TRBJ1-2, the full variable domain reads EPEVTQTPSHQVTQMGQEVILRCVPISNHLYFYWYRQILGQKVEFLVSFYNNEISEKSEIFDDQFSVERPDGSNFTLKIRSTKLEDSAMYFCASSDGGTGANYGYTFGSGTRLTVV.

The chain links TRBV10-1 to TRBJ2-7, with 14 nucleotides matching TRBD2. V was clipped by 5 bases and J by 6 bases; unmatched bases: 9. Looked up from germline, CDR1 is WNHNN and CDR2 is SYGVQD (reference sequence). CDR3 length: 16 residues. The CDR3 DNA reads TGCGCCAGCAGTAGGGGGGGACTAGCGGGAGCACTCGAGCAGTACTTC. Translating gives CASSRGGLAGALEQYF.

This clonotype was seen ten or more times. V gene TRBV7-9 combines with J gene TRBJ2-7, with D perhaps TRBD1 (5 bases). V lost 6 bases to trimming and J lost 2 bases, with 8 bases between them. Germline V gene lookup returns CDR1 SEHNR and CDR2 FQNEAQ (reference sequence). This CDR3 comprises 12 residues. The CDR3, as DNA: TGTGCCAGCAGTAAGGGGACCTACGAGCAGTACTTC. Translated: CASSKGTYEQYF.

As regards this clonotype: A much larger clone lies one base from this, so it may be a read error. The J gene is TRBJ1-1, the V gene TRBV9, with D perhaps TRBD1 (5 bases). CDR1 SGDLS and CDR2 YYNGEE come from the germline V gene. The CDR3 sequence is 16 residues long. The CDR3: CASSPGGGVVNAEAFF. The CDR3 coding sequence is TGTGCCAGCAGCCCCGGGGGGGGGGTTGTGAACGCTGAAGCTTTCTTT.